This T cell receptor beta chain appears in the sequencing data of a study of Tregs in tolerant kidney transplant recipients. Findings and caveats of the study: This study did not directly address biological reproducibility.

The protocol was immunoSEQ multiplex PCR, while the TCRdb copy is restricted to in-frame clones and leaves out a portion. Here the sample spans some 70,000 clones, about 88% being singletons. Trimming at V came to 7 bases and at J to 4 bases, leaving 1 base not matched to a gene. This CDR3 is built from 12 residues. Germline V gene data show CDR1 as LNHDA and CDR2 as SQIVND (reference sequence). To note about this clone: Its cognate antigen is unknown.

The specimen comprised CD4+ T cells from blood, sampled before the transplant. The receptor was derived from a human donor who received a combined kidney and bone marrow transplant. The chain joins TRBV19 to TRBJ2-1; 7 positions match TRBD2. In nucleotides, the CDR3 is TGTGCCAGTAATAGCGGGTACAATGAGCAGTTCTTC. It yields the protein CASNSGYNEQFF.